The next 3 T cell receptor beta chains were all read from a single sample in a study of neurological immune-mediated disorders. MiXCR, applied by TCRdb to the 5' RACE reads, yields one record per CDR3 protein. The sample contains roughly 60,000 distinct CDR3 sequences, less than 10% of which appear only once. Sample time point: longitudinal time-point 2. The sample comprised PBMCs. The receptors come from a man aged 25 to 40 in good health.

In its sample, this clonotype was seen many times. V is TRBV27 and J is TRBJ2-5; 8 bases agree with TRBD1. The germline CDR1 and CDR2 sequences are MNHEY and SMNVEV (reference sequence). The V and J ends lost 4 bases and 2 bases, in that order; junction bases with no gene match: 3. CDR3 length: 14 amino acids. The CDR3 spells CASSSRGLQETQYF. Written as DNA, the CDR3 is TGTGCCAGCAGTTCCAGGGGGCTGCAAGAGACCCAGTACTTC.

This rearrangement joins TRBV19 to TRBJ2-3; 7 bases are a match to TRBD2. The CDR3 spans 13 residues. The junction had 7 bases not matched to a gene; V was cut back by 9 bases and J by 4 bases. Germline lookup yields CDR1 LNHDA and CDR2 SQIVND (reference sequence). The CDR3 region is CASNYGRADTQYF. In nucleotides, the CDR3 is TGTGCCAGCAACTATGGGAGGGCAGATACGCAGTATTTT.

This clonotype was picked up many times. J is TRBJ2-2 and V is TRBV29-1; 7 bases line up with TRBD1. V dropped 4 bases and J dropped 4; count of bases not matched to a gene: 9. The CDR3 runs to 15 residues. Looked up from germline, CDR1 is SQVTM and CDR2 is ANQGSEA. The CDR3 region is CSVASSGTATGELFF. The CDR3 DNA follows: TGCAGCGTTGCCTCTTCCGGGACAGCCACCGGGGAGCTGTTTTTT.